Shown below are 9 T cell receptor beta chains from a single sample sequenced in a study of blood T cell repertoires in COVID-19. This table comes from immunoSEQ multiplex PCR, and its TCRdb copy is limited to in-frame clones, with some not included. The sample lists about 250,000 clones, just over 90% seen once, with over 1.5% in the top ten. The sequencing sample was made of PBMCs or T cells enriched from blood (not recorded which). Receptors were obtained from a young woman who had recovered from COVID-19.

This chain joins TRBV6-5 and TRBJ2-7; D perhaps matches TRBD1 (6 bases). Germline V gene lookup returns CDR1 MNHEY and CDR2 SVGAGI. V was clipped by 4 bases and J by 0 bases, with 13 bases between them. The CDR3 is 15 amino acids. The CDR3 loop reads CASSSRQASSYEQYF. DNA for the CDR3: TGTGCCAGCAGTTCGCGACAGGCGAGCTCCTACGAGCAGTACTTC.

The CDR3 protein is CASSVAPTGGDYQGGYTF. The CDR3 DNA follows: TGTGCCAGCAGCGTAGCCCCGACAGGGGGCGACTATCAGGGCGGCTACACCTTC. The chain has TRBV9 and TRBJ1-2; 10 nucleotides align to TRBD1. Germline V lookup: CDR1 SGDLS, CDR2 YYNGEE. V shed 0 bases, J shed 8 bases, and the junction held 16 bases outside the gene matches. This CDR3 comprises 18 residues.

The chain has TRBV12-3 or TRBV12-4 and TRBJ2-5; D remains ambiguous. V was trimmed by 3 bases and J by 5 bases, leaving 10 bases between them. The CDR3 extends over 13 amino acids. The CDR3 loop is CASSLGLRETQYF. In DNA, the CDR3 is TGTGCCAGCAGTTTGGGCCTAAGGGAGACCCAGTACTTC.

The V and J genes are TRBV14 and TRBJ1-1; TRBD1 is a possible D gene (6 bases). V gave up 1 base and J gave up 5 bases, with 14 bases separating them. Per the germline V gene, CDR1 is SGHDN and CDR2 is FVKESK. The CDR3 consists of 15 residues. The DNA of the CDR3 is TGTGCCAGCAGCCAAGTCCCAGGGGCGTATACTGAAGCTTTCTTT. Translating gives CASSQVPGAYTEAFF. The full variable domain, in which reference TRBV14 and TRBJ1-1 provide the parts outside the CDR3, is EAGVTQFPSHSVIEKGQTVTLRCDPISGHDNLYWYRRVMGKEIKFLLHFVKESKQDESGMPNNRFLAERTGGTYSTLKVQPAELEDSGVYFCASSQVPGAYTEAFFGQGTRLTVV.

The chain combines TRBV3-1 (or the pseudogene TRBV3-2) with TRBJ2-2; the match to TRBD2 covers 7 bases. Germline assignment: CDR1 LGHDT and CDR2 YNNKEL (reference sequence). Unmatched junction bases numbered 9, after V lost 6 bases and J lost 5 bases. The CDR3 sequence is 15 residues long. CDR3 sequence (DNA): TGTGCCAGCAGGAAACCGGGGGGAGAGACCGGGGAGCTGTTTTTT. It yields the protein CASRKPGGETGELFF.

This clone was seen only once. The chain has TRBV27 and TRBJ2-1; 10 nucleotides match TRBD1. Germline CDR1 MNHEY, CDR2 SMNVEV (reference sequence). The CDR3 consists of 15 residues. V was clipped by 7 bases and J by 10 bases; unmatched bases: 13. The CDR3 DNA sequence: TGTGCCAGCATGACCGGGACAGGGGTATTGGAGGAGCAGTTCTTC. Its translation is CASMTGTGVLEEQFF.

For the CDR3, the DNA is TGTGCCAGCAGCCCCGCCTGGGACAGGAGAAACTATGGCTACACCTTC. It specifies CASSPAWDRRNYGYTF. This chain joins TRBV27 and TRBJ1-2; 8 nucleotides line up with TRBD1. CDR3 length: 16 amino acids. The J segment lost 2 bases and the V segment lost 6 bases, leaving 11 bases of the junction unmatched. In germline, CDR1 is MNHEY, CDR2 SMNVEV (reference sequence).

J is TRBJ2-7 and V is TRBV5-1; 9 positions match TRBD1. There are 15 residues in the CDR3. V dropped 0 bases and J dropped 3; count of bases not matched to a gene: 4. Per the germline V gene, CDR1 is SGHRS and CDR2 is YFSETQ. CDR3 loop: CASSLATGGDYEQYF. For the CDR3, the DNA is TGCGCCAGCAGCTTGGCTACAGGGGGCGACTACGAGCAGTACTTC.

This clone has just one count. The chain employs TRBV9 and TRBJ2-6, with D possibly matching TRBD2 (6 bases). This CDR3 is built from 18 residues. Germline CDR1 reads SGDLS; CDR2 reads YYNGEE. Trimming cost V 4 bases and J 1 base, with 18 bases left between them. The CDR3 sequence: CASSPHLLGGSGANVLTF. The CDR3 DNA reads TGTGCCAGCAGCCCTCACCTGTTGGGGGGTTCTGGGGCCAACGTCCTGACTTTC.